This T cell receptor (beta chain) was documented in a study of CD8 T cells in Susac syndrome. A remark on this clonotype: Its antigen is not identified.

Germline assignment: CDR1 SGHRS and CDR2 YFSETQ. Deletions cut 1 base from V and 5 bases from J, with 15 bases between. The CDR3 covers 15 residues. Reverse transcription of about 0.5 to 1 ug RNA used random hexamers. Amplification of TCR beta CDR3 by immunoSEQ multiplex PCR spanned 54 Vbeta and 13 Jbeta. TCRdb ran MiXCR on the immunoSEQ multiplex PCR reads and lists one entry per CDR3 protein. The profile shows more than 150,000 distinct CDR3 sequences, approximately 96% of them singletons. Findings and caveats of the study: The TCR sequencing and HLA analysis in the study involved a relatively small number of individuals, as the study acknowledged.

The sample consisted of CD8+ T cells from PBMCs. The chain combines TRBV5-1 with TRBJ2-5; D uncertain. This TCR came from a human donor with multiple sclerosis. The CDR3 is CASSLNRGSLETQYF. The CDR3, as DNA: TGCGCCAGCAGCTTGAATCGCGGCAGCTTGGAGACCCAGTACTTC.